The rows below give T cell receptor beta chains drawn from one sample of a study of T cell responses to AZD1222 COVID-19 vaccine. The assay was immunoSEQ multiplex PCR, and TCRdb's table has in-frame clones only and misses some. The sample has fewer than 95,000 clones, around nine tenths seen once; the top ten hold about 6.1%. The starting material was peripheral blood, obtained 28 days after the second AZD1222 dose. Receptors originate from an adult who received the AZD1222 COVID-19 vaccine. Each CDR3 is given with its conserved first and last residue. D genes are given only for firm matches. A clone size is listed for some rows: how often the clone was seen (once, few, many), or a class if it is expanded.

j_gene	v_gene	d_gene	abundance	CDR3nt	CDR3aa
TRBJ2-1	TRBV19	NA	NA	TGTGCCAGTAGGGTGGGCTGGCGGACCCCCGAGGATGAGCAGTTCTTC	CASRVGWRTPEDEQFF
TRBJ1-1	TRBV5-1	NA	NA	TGCGCCACCCGGACGAACAGGGACACTGAAGCTTTCTTT	CATRTNRDTEAFF
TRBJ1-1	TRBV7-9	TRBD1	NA	TGTGCCAGCAGCTTATTGGCAGGGGGCTCTTCTGAAGCTTTCTTT	CASSLLAGGSSEAFF
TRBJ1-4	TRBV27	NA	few	TGTGCCAGCAGTTTAGGCATTGCAACTAATGAAAAACTGTTTTTT	CASSLGIATNEKLFF
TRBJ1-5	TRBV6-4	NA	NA	TGTGCCAGCAGTGACACACACTCGGGGGCTCAGCCCCAGCATTTT	CASSDTHSGAQPQHF
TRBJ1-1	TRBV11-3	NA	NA	TGTGCCAGCAGCTTATCACGGGCCACTGAAGCTTTCTTT	CASSLSRATEAFF
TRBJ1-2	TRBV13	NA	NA	TGTGCCAGCAGCTTACTGCAGAGTGGATTCTATGGCTACACCTTC	CASSLLQSGFYGYTF
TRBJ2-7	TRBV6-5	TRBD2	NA	TGTGCCAGCAGTTACTCGGGACCGCGACTGGGAGGGGAGCAGTACTTC	CASSYSGPRLGGEQYF
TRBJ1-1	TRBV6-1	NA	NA	TGTGCCAGCAGTGAAGAAGGTGGTACTGAAGCTTTCTTT	CASSEEGGTEAFF
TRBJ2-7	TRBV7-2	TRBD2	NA	TGTGCCAGCAGCTTGGGGATAGCGGGGGGGCTCAACGAGCAGTACTTC	CASSLGIAGGLNEQYF
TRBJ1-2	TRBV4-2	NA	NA	TGTGCCAGCAGCCAAGATTGGGGGGGAGCATGGTATGGCTACACCTTC	CASSQDWGGAWYGYTF
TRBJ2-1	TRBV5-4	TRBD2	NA	TGTGCCAGCAGCCGGACTAGCGGGGGGCGCTCCTACAATGAGCAGTTCTTC	CASSRTSGGRSYNEQFF
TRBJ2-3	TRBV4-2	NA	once	TGTGCCAGCGGGGGTTGGGCGGGGAAGTCGGATACGCAGTATTTT	CASGGWAGKSDTQYF
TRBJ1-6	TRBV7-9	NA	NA	TGTGCCAGCAGCCCCTCCGGACGGGATAATTCACCCCTCCACTTT	CASSPSGRDNSPLHF
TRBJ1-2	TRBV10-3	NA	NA	TGTGCCATCAGTGGACAGGTGGCTAACTATGGCTACACCTTC	CAISGQVANYGYTF
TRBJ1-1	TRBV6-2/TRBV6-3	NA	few	TGTGCCAGCGGCCCCCCAGGGAACACTGAAGCTTTCTTT	CASGPPGNTEAFF
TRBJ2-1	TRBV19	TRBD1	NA	TGTGCCAGTAGGACAGGGGGCTCCTACAATGAGCAGTTCTTC	CASRTGGSYNEQFF
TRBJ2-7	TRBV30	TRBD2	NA	TGTGCCTGGAGTTCTAAGGGACTAGCGGGAGGAGAGCAGTACTTC	CAWSSKGLAGGEQYF
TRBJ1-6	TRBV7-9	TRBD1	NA	TGTGCCAGCAGCTCCCCGCTAACAGGGGGTGATTCACCCCTCCACTTT	CASSSPLTGGDSPLHF
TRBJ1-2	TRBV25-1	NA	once	TGTGCCAGCAGTGTTAATAACTATGGCTACACCTTC	CASSVNNYGYTF
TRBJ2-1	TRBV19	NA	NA	TGTGCCAGTAGTATAGCCCCAATACAGGGCTTCTCCTACAATGAGCAGTTCTTC	CASSIAPIQGFSYNEQFF
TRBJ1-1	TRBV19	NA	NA	TGTGCCAGTAGTATCGTCGCGGCGAGCACTGAAGCTTTCTTT	CASSIVAASTEAFF
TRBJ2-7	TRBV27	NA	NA	TGTGCCAGCAGTTTCGGTCAGAAAATTTACGAGCAGTACTTC	CASSFGQKIYEQYF
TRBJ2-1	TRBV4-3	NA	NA	TGCGCCAGCAGCCACCGACCCGTCAATGAGCAGTTCTTC	CASSHRPVNEQFF
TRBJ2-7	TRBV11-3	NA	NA	TGTGCCAGCAGCTCAGGACTTAACTACGAGCAGTACTTC	CASSSGLNYEQYF
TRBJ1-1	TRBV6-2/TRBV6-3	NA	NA	TGTGCCAGCAGTTACGGCCGGGGCCGGAACACTGAAGCTTTCTTT	CASSYGRGRNTEAFF
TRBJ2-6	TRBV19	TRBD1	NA	TGTGCCAGTATCGGGCACGGACAGGGGTACTCTGGGGCCAACGTCCTGACTTTC	CASIGHGQGYSGANVLTF
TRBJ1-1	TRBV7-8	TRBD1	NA	TGTGCCAGCAGCAAAGGACAGGGGACCTACATGAACACTGAAGCTTTCTTT	CASSKGQGTYMNTEAFF
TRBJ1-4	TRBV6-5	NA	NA	TGTGCCAGCAGTCCGGGAGACTGGAATGAAAAACTGTTTTTT	CASSPGDWNEKLFF
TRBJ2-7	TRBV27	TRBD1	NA	TGTGCCAGCAGTCTTGACAGGGTAAGCGAGCAGTACTTC	CASSLDRVSEQYF
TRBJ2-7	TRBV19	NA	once	TGTGCCAGTAGTCAAGGACCGGGTGAGCAGTACTTC	CASSQGPGEQYF
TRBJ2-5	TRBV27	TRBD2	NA	TGTGCCAGCAGCAACACGGTGCGGGGGGGCCTAGAGACCCAGTACTTC	CASSNTVRGGLETQYF
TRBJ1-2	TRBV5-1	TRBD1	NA	TGCGCCAGCAGAATACTACAGGGGGCGCAGGCGTATGGCTACACCTTC	CASRILQGAQAYGYTF
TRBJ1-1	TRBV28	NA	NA	TGTGCCAGCAGGACAGGCAACACTGAAGCTTTCTTT	CASRTGNTEAFF
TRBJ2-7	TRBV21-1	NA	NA	TGTGCCAACCTCCTAGCGGGGCTAACCTACGAGCAGTACTTC	CANLLAGLTYEQYF
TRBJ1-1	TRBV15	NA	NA	TGTGCCACCAGCAGAGTTCTTTTGAACACTGAAGCTTTCTTT	CATSRVLLNTEAFF
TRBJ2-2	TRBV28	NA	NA	TGTGCCAGCAAGGGGGAGGGCGGGGAGCTGTTTTTT	CASKGEGGELFF
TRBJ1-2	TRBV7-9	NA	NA	TGTGCCAGCAGCTTACAGGTCCGGGGCGGCTACACCTTC	CASSLQVRGGYTF
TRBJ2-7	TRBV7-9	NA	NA	TGTGCCAGCAGCGGACGGGACATCCCCAACTACGAGCAGTACTTC	CASSGRDIPNYEQYF
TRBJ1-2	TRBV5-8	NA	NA	TGTGCCAGCAGCTTGTCCGGGGGGCTGGATTCTAACTATGGCTACACCTTC	CASSLSGGLDSNYGYTF
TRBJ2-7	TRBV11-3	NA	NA	TGTGCCAGCAGCTTAGATGGTGAGGGCCCAACCTACGAGCAGTACTTC	CASSLDGEGPTYEQYF
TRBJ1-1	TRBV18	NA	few	TGTGCCAGCTCACGTATAAAAGTGGTGGGCACTGAAGCTTTCTTT	CASSRIKVVGTEAFF
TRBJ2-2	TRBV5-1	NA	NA	TGCGCCAGCAGCTTCCTAGCGACGAACACCGGGGAGCTGTTTTTT	CASSFLATNTGELFF
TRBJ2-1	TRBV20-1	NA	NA	TGCAGTGCTAGTGGGCATAGCAGGGGTGAGCAGTTCTTC	CSASGHSRGEQFF
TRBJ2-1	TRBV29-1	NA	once	TGCAGCGTTGGTCCGGGCAATGAGCAGTTCTTC	CSVGPGNEQFF
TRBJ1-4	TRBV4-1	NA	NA	TGCGCCAGCAGCCAAGATCTTCTTCGGGATGCAACTAATGAAAAACTGTTTTTT	CASSQDLLRDATNEKLFF
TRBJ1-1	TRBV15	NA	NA	TGTGCCACCAGCACACCGCCGGGGACTGAAGCTTTCTTT	CATSTPPGTEAFF
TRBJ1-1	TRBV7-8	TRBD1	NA	TGTGCCAGCAGCCCGAGGGGACAGGAAGCTTTCTTT	CASSPRGQEAFF
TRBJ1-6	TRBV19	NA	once	TGTGCCAGTAGTATAGACAGCCCTAATTCACCCCTCCACTTT	CASSIDSPNSPLHF
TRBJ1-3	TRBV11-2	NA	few	TGTGCCAGCAGCTTTTCGGGAAACACCATATATTTT	CASSFSGNTIYF
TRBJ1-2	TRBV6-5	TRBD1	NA	TGTGCCAGCAACCCCGGGACAGCGGGTGGCGGCTACACCTTC	CASNPGTAGGGYTF
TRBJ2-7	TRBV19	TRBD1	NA	TGTGCCAGTAGTGTAGTATTACGACAGGGCAACGAGCAGTACTTC	CASSVVLRQGNEQYF
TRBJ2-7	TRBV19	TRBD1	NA	TGTGCCAGTAGTCTCTCAATGACAGGGGGGTACGAGCAGTACTTC	CASSLSMTGGYEQYF
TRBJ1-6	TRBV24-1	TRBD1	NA	TGTGCCGTTGGGACAGGACCTAGCTCCTATAATTCACCCCTCCACTTT	CAVGTGPSSYNSPLHF
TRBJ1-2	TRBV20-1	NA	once	TGCAGTGCTAGTGCTCCGGGACTTTATAACTATGGCTACACCTTC	CSASAPGLYNYGYTF